Given below is one T cell receptor beta chain in context. The data stem from a study of control samples from healthy donors and cancer patients. Germline assignment: CDR1 MNHEY and CDR2 SMNVEV (reference sequence). The CDR3 is 14 amino acids. After removal of 6 bases from V and 8 bases from J, the junction contained 12 bases not matched to a gene. Repertoires were generated with immunoSEQ multiplex PCR, while TCRdb's copy carries only in-frame clones and drops some. The repertoire holds 78,000 or so clones, more than 80% seen once, with roughly 16% in the top ten. The specimen sequenced was blood. The chain combines TRBV27 with TRBJ1-2; 7 nucleotides match TRBD1. This TCR derives from a man in his forties or fifties in good health. This chain's CDR3 is CASRSNTGEEGYTF. DNA of the CDR3: TGTGCCAGCAGATCCAACACAGGGGAGGAGGGCTACACCTTC.